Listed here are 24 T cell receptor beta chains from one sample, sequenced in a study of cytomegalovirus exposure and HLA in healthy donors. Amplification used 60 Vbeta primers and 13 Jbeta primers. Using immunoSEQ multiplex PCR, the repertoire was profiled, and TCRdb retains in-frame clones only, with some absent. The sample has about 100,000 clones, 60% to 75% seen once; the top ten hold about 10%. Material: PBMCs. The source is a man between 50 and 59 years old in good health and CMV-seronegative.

The CDR3 DNA reads as TGTGCCAGCAGCTTAGGTGGACAGGGGGCCGGAAACACCATATATTTT. Its translation: CASSLGGQGAGNTIYF. V is TRBV5-4 and J is TRBJ1-3, with TRBD1 identical over 11 bases. Trimming at V came to 2 bases and at J to 4 bases, leaving 5 bases not matched to a gene. Germline assignment: CDR1 SGHNT and CDR2 YYREEE (reference sequence). The CDR3 consists of 16 residues. Filled out from reference TRBV5-4 and TRBJ1-3, the complete variable domain reads ETGVTQSPTHLIKTRGQQVTLRCSSQSGHNTVSWYQQALGQGPQFIFQYYREEENGRGNFPPRFSGLQFPNYSSELNVNALELDDSALYLCASSLGGQGAGNTIYFGEGSWLTVV.

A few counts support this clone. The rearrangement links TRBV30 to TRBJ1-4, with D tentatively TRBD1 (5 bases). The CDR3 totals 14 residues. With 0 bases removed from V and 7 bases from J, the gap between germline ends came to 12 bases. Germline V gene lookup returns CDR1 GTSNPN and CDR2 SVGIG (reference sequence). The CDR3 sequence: CAWSVAGKGEKLFF. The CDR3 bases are TGTGCCTGGAGTGTGGCAGGGAAAGGTGAAAAACTGTTTTTT.

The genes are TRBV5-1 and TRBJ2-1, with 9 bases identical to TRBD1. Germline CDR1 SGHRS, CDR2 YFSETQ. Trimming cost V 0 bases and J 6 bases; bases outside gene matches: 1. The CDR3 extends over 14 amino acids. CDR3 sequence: CASSLGDRVNEQFF. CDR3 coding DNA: TGCGCCAGCAGCTTGGGGGACAGGGTCAATGAGCAGTTCTTC.

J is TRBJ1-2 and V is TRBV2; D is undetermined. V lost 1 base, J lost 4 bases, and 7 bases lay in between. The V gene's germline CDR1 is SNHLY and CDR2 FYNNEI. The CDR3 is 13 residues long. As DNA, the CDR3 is TGTGCCAGCAGTGAAGGACTGTCCTATGGCTACACCTTC. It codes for CASSEGLSYGYTF.

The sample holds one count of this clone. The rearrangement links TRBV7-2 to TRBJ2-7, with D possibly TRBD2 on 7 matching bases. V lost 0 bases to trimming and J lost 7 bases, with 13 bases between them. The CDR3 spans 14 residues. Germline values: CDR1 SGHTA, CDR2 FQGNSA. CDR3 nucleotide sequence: TGTGCCAGCAGCTTAGCGGGGGGGCCGAGGGAGCAGTACTTC. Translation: CASSLAGGPREQYF.

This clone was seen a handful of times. The CDR3 sequence is CASSRQGYEQYF. The CDR3 bases are TGTGCCAGCAGTAGACAGGGCTACGAGCAGTACTTC. This chain links TRBV2 with TRBJ2-7; 7 bases align to TRBD1. The CDR3 has 12 amino acids. J lost 3 bases, V lost 5 bases, and 1 base had no gene match. Per the germline V gene, CDR1 is SNHLY and CDR2 is FYNNEI.

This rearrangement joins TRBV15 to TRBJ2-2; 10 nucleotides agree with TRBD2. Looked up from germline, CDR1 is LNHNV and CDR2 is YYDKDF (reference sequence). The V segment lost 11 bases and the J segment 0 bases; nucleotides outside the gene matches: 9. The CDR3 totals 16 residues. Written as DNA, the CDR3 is TGTGCCCCGGGTAAGCGGGGGGGCCCGAACACCGGGGAGCTGTTTTTT. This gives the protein CAPGKRGGPNTGELFF. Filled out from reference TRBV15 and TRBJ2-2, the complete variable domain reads DAMVIQNPRYQVTQFGKPVTLSCSQTLNHNVMYWYQQKSSQAPKLLFHYYDKDFNNEADTPDNFQSRRPNTSFCFLDIRSPGLGDTAMYLCAPGKRGGPNTGELFFGEGSRLTVL.

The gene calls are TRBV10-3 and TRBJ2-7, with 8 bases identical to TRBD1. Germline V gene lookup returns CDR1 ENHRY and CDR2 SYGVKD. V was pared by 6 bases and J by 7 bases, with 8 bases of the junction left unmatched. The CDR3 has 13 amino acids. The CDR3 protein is CAIRTGVTGEQYF. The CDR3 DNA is TGTGCCATCAGGACAGGGGTTACGGGGGAGCAGTACTTC.

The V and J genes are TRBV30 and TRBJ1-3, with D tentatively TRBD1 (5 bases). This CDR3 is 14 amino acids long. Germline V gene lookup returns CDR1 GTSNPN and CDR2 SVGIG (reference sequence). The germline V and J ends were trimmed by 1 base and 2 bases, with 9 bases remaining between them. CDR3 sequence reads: CAWSGGGTGNTIYF. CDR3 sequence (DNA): TGTGCCTGGAGTGGGGGGGGAACTGGAAACACCATATATTTT.

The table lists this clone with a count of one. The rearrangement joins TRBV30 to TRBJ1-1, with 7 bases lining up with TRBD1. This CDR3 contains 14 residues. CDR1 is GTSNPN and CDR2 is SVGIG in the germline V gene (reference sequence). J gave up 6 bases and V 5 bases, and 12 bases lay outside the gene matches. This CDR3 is CAWAYTGAWAEAFF. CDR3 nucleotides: TGTGCCTGGGCCTATACAGGGGCCTGGGCTGAAGCTTTCTTT. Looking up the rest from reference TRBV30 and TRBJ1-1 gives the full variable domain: SQTIHQWPATLVQPVGSPLSLECTVEGTSNPNLYWYRQAAGRGLQLLFYSVGIGQISSEVPQNLSASRPQDRQFILSSKKLLLSDSGFYLCAWAYTGAWAEAFFGQGTRLTVV.

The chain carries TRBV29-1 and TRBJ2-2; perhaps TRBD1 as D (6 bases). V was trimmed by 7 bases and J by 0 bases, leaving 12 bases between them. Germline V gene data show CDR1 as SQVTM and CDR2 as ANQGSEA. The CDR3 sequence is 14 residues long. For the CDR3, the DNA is TGCAGCGCCCGGACAGTGACGAACACCGGGGAGCTGTTTTTT. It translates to CSARTVTNTGELFF.

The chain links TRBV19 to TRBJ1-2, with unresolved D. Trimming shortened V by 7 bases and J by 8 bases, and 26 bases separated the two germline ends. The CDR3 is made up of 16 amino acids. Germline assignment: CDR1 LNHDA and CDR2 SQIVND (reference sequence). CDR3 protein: CASNYRSSRQSGGYTF. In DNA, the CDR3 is TGTGCCAGTAACTATAGGTCGTCTCGGCAGTCTGGCGGCTACACCTTC.

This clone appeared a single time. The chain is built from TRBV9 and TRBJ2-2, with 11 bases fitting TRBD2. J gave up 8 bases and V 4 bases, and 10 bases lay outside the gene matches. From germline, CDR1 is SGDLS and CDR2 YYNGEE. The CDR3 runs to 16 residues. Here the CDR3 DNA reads TGTGCCAGCAGCTTCGGGACTAGCGGTGGGGAGGGGGAGCTGTTTTTT. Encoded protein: CASSFGTSGGEGELFF. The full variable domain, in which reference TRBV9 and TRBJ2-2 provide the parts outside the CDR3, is DSGVTQTPKHLITATGQRVTLRCSPRSGDLSVYWYQQSLDQGLQFLIQYYNGEERAKGNILERFSAQQFPDLHSELNLSSLELGDSALYFCASSFGTSGGEGELFFGEGSRLTVL.

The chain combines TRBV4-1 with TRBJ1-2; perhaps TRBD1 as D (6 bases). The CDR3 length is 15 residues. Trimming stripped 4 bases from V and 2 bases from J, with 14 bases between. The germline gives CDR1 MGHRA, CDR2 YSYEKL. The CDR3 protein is CASSRRDKRNYGYTF. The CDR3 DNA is TGCGCCAGCAGCCGCCGGGACAAACGAAACTATGGCTACACCTTC.

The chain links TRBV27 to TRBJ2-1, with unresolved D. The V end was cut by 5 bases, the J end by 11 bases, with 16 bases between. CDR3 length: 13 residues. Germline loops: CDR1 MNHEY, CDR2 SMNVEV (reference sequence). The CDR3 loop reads CASSPLDGTKQFF. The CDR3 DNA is TGTGCCAGCAGTCCCTTAGATGGAACTAAGCAGTTCTTC.

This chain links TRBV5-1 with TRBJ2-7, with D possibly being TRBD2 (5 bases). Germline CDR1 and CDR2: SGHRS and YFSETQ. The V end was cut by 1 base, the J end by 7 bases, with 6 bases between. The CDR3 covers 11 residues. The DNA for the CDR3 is TGCGCCAGCAGCTTGCGAGGGGAGCAGTACTTC. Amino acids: CASSLRGEQYF.

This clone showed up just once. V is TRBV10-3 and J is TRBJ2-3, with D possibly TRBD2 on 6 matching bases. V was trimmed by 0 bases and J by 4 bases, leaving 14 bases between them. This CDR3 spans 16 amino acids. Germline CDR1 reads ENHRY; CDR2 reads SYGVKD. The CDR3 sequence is CAISESLRRGPDTQYF. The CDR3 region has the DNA TGTGCCATCAGTGAGTCTTTAAGGAGGGGTCCAGATACGCAGTATTTT.

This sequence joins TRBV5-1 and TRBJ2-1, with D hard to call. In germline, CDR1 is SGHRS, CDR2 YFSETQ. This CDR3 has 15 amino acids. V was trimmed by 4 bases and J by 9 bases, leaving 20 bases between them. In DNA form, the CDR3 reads TGCGCCAGCAGCCCCTCCGGTAGTCATTCTGGTGAGCAGTTCTTC. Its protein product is CASSPSGSHSGEQFF. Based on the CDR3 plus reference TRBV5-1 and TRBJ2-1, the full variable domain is KAGVTQTPRYLIKTRGQQVTLSCSPISGHRSVSWYQQTPGQGLQFLFEYFSETQRNKGNFPGRFSGRQFSNSRSEMNVSTLELGDSALYLCASSPSGSHSGEQFFGPGTRLTVL.

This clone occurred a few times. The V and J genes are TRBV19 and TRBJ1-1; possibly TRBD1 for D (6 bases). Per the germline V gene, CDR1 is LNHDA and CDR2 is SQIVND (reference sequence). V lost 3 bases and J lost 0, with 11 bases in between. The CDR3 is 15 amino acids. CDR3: CASSISGTMNTEAFF. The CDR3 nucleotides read TGTGCCAGTAGTATTTCGGGGACAATGAACACTGAAGCTTTCTTT.

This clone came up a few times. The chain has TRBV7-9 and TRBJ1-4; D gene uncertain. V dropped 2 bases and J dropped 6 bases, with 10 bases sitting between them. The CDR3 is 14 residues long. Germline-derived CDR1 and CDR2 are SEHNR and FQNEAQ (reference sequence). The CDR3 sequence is CASSLTDGDEKLFF. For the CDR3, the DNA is TGTGCCAGCAGCTTAACGGACGGGGATGAAAAACTGTTTTTT.

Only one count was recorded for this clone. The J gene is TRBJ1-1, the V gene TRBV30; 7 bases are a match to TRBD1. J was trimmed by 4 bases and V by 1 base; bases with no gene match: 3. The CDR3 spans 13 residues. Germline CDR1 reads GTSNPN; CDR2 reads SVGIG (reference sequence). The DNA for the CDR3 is TGTGCCTGGAGTGCCGCAGGGGGCACTGAAGCTTTCTTT. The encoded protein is CAWSAAGGTEAFF.

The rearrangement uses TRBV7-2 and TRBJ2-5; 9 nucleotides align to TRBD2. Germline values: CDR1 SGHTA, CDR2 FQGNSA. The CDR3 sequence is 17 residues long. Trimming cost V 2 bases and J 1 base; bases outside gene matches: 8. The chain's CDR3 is CASSLLGTSFGQETQYF. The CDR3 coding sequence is TGTGCCAGCAGCTTATTGGGGACTAGCTTTGGCCAAGAGACCCAGTACTTC. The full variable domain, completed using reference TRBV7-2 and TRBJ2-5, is GAGVSQSPSNKVTEKGKDVELRCDPISGHTALYWYRQSLGQGLEFLIYFQGNSAPDKSGLPSDRFSAERTGGSVSTLTIQRTQQEDSAVYLCASSLLGTSFGQETQYFGPGTRLLVL.

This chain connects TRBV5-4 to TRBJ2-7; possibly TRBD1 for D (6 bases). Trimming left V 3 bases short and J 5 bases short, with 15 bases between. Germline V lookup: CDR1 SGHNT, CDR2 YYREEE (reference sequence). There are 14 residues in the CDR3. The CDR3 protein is CASSSTNTGNEQYF. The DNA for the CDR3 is TGTGCCAGCAGCTCAACCAATACAGGGAACGAGCAGTACTTC.

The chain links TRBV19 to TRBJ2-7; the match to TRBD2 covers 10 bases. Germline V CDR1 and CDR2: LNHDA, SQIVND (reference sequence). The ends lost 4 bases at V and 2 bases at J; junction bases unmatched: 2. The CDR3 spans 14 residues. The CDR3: CASSTAGGTYEQYF. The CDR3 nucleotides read TGTGCCAGTAGTACAGCGGGAGGGACCTACGAGCAGTACTTC.